This passage covers 8 T cell receptor beta chains from one sample sequenced in a study of blood T cell repertoires in COVID-19. Libraries were prepared by immunoSEQ multiplex PCR; TCRdb keeps only in-frame clonotypes and omits some of them. The table records approximately 270,000 clones, approximately 88% of them present only once. The sample was peripheral blood. These receptors were collected from a woman in her twenties or thirties with COVID-19, enrolled during active disease.

V is TRBV7-2 and J is TRBJ2-1; D may be TRBD1 (5 bases). Germline CDR1 reads SGHTA; CDR2 reads FQGNSA. Deletions cut 0 bases from V and 4 bases from J, with 7 bases between. There are 14 residues in the CDR3. CDR3 loop: CASSLATVYNEQFF. DNA for the CDR3: TGTGCCAGCAGCTTAGCGACAGTGTACAATGAGCAGTTCTTC.

The chain couples TRBV18 to TRBJ2-7, with 7 bases that match TRBD1. With V trimmed by 4 bases and J by 1 base, 7 bases remained unmatched. The germline gives CDR1 KGHSH, CDR2 LQKENI. The CDR3 runs to 15 residues. The CDR3 region is CASSRTGDSSYEQYF. CDR3 bases: TGTGCCAGCTCACGGACAGGCGACAGTTCCTACGAGCAGTACTTC.

A note on this clone: Because the CDR3's place on the DNA is in doubt, the DNA is left out and the CDR3 is given as listed by TCRdb. The chain carries TRBV21-1 and TRBJ1-3. TRBV21-1 is classified as a pseudogene. The CDR3 is 14 amino acids in total, end residues counted. The CDR3 sequence: CASSCFGSGNTIYF.

This clone was detected a few times. The V and J genes are TRBV12-3 or TRBV12-4 and TRBJ1-2; D is undetermined. The V and J ends lost 6 bases and 8 bases respectively, with 16 bases between them. The CDR3 is 13 amino acids. As DNA, the CDR3 is TGTGCCAGCAGACTTCCCGGGTTGACGGGCTACACCTTC. It is translated as CASRLPGLTGYTF.

The chain combines TRBV3-1 (or the pseudogene TRBV3-2) with TRBJ2-7; perhaps TRBD1 as D (5 bases). This CDR3 region has 19 residues. Per the germline V gene, CDR1 is LGHDT and CDR2 is YNNKEL (reference sequence). V lost 0 bases and J lost 2, with 23 bases in between. The CDR3 spells CASSQEPFKKTGRPYEQYV. The CDR3 DNA sequence: TGTGCCAGCAGCCAAGAACCCTTCAAAAAAACAGGCCGCCCCTACGAGCAGTACGTC.

This rearrangement joins TRBV6-5 to TRBJ2-7; the D gene is possibly TRBD1 (5 bases). V lost 6 bases and J 3 bases, leaving 9 bases between the germline ends. Germline CDR1 is MNHEY and CDR2 is SVGAGI. The length of the CDR3 is 12 residues. The CDR3 bases are TGTGCCAGCAGGGACACCTACTACGAGCAGTACTTC. Translated, it gives CASRDTYYEQYF.

A few counts support this clone. The chain employs TRBV7-2 and TRBJ1-6; D uncertain. CDR1 and CDR2 from the germline V gene are SGHTA and FQGNSA. The CDR3 runs 13 residues. Trimming stripped 8 bases from V and 10 bases from J, with 15 bases between. This CDR3 is CASGLGANSPLHF. DNA for the CDR3: TGTGCCAGCGGGCTGGGTGCTAACTCACCCCTCCACTTT.

V and J are TRBV24-1 and TRBJ1-2; 10 bases align to TRBD1. V dropped 10 bases and J dropped 6; count of bases not matched to a gene: 13. The CDR3 is 15 residues long. Looked up from germline, CDR1 is KGHDR and CDR2 is SFDVKD. CDR3 protein: CATQTTGGGGDGYTF. The CDR3 nucleotides read TGTGCCACTCAAACGACAGGGGGCGGGGGGGATGGCTACACCTTC.